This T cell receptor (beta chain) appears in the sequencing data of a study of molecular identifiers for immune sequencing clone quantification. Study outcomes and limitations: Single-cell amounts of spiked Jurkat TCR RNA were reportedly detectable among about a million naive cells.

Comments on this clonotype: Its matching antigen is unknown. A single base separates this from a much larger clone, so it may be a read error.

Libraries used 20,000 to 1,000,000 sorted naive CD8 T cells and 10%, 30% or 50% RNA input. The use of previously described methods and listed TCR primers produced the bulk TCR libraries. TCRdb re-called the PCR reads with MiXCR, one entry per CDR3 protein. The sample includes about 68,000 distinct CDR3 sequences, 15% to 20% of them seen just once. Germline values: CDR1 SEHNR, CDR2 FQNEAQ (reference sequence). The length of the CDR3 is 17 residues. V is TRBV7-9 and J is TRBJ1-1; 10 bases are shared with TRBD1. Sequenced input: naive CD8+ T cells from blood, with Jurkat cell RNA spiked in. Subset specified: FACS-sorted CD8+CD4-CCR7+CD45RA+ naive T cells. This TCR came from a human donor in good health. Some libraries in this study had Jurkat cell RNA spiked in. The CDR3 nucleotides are TGTGCCAGCAGCCCAAAGTCCGGGACAGGGGATAACACTGAAACTTTCTTT. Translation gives CASSPKSGTGDNTETFF. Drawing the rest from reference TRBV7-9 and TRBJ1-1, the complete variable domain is DTGVSQNPRHKITKRGQNVTFRCDPISEHNRLYWYRQTLGQGPEFLTYFQNEAQLEKSRLLSDRFSAERPKGSFSTLEIQRTEQGDSAMYLCASSPKSGTGDNTETFFGQGTRLTVV.